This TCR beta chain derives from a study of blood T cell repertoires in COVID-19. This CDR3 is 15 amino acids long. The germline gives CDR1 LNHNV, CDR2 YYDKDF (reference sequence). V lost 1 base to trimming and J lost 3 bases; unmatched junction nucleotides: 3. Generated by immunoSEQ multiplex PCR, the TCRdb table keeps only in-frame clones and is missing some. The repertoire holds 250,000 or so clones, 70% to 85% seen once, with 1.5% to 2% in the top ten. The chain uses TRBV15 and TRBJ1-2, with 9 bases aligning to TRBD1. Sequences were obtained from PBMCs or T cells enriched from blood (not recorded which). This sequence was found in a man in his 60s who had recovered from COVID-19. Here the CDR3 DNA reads TGTGCCACCAGCAGAGGGGGGGACAGGGACTATGGCTACACCTTC. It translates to CATSRGGDRDYGYTF.